A single sample gave rise to the 31 T cell receptor beta chains below, sequenced in a study of blood T cell repertoires in COVID-19. The data were produced by immunoSEQ multiplex PCR, yet TCRdb's version contains in-frame clones alone and is incomplete. The sample yields some 130,000 clones, about nine tenths seen once. Sequenced sample: peripheral blood. These receptors were collected from a man aged 50 to 59 with acute or convalescent COVID-19.

This chain uses TRBV5-1 with TRBJ1-6; no firm D call. The length of the CDR3 is 15 residues. V was cut by 0 bases and J by 6 bases, with 10 bases left in between. Germline loops: CDR1 SGHRS, CDR2 YFSETQ. The CDR3 is CASSLEVGVNSPLHF. DNA for the CDR3: TGCGCCAGCAGCTTGGAGGTCGGGGTTAATTCACCCCTCCACTTT.

The gene calls are TRBV9 and TRBJ1-1; maybe TRBD1 (5 bases). The length of the CDR3 is 16 residues. From germline, CDR1 is SGDLS and CDR2 YYNGEE. The V end lost 4 bases, the J end lost 0 bases, and 16 bases lay between the germline ends. CDR3 region: CASSPGTGVMNTEAFF. For the CDR3, the DNA is TGTGCCAGCAGCCCAGGGACGGGGGTGATGAACACTGAAGCTTTCTTT. Supplemented by reference TRBV9 and TRBJ1-1, the full variable domain reads DSGVTQTPKHLITATGQRVTLRCSPRSGDLSVYWYQQSLDQGLQFLIQYYNGEERAKGNILERFSAQQFPDLHSELNLSSLELGDSALYFCASSPGTGVMNTEAFFGQGTRLTVV.

In DNA, the CDR3 is TGTGCCAGTAAATGGGGCGAGACCGATGAGCAGTTCTTC. Translating it yields CASKWGETDEQFF. J is TRBJ2-1 and V is TRBV19; tentatively, D is TRBD1 (5 bases). Germline V gene sequence: CDR1 LNHDA, CDR2 SQIVND (reference sequence). Trimming left V 7 bases short and J 8 bases short, with 15 bases between. This CDR3 region has 13 residues. The full variable domain, completed using reference TRBV19 and TRBJ2-1, is DGGITQSPKYLFRKEGQNVTLSCEQNLNHDAMYWYRQDPGQGLRLIYYSQIVNDFQKGDIAEGYSVSREKKESFPLTVTSAQKNPTAFYLCASKWGETDEQFFGPGTRLTVL.

This chain connects TRBV11-1 to TRBJ2-1, with TRBD2 matching over 7 bases. The V gene's germline CDR1 is SGHAT and CDR2 FQDESV (reference sequence). V lost 3 bases and J lost 4; bases outside the gene matches: 9. The CDR3 length is 16 residues. This CDR3 reads CASSFQAAGPYNEQFF. DNA for the CDR3: TGTGCCAGCAGCTTCCAGGCAGCGGGGCCATACAATGAGCAGTTCTTC.

The chain joins TRBV4-1 to TRBJ2-1, with D possibly TRBD1 on 7 matching bases. Germline loops: CDR1 MGHRA, CDR2 YSYEKL. Between the trimmed V and J ends, which lost 1 base and 4 bases, there was a span of 14 bases. The CDR3 sequence is 16 residues long. The CDR3 sequence: CASSQASQGGYNEQFF. CDR3 sequence (DNA): TGCGCCAGCAGCCAAGCCTCTCAGGGGGGATACAATGAGCAGTTCTTC.

The chain carries TRBV5-1 and TRBJ1-1, with TRBD1 identical over 7 bases. V was pared by 1 base and J by 4 bases, with 7 bases of the junction left unmatched. Germline assignment: CDR1 SGHRS and CDR2 YFSETQ. The CDR3 runs to 15 residues. CDR3 in amino acids: CASSLTGVSGTEAFF. In DNA, the CDR3 is TGCGCCAGCAGCTTGACAGGGGTTTCGGGCACTGAAGCTTTCTTT.

This clone was seen just once. The rearrangement uses TRBV28 and TRBJ2-2; TRBD2 is a possible D gene (6 bases). This CDR3 is 14 amino acids long. Germline V gives CDR1 MDHEN, CDR2 SYDVKM. Trimming left V 6 bases short and J 4 bases short, with 12 bases between. The CDR3 nucleotides read TGTGCCAGCAGGTCAGGAGGGAGCACCGGGGAGCTGTTTTTT. This codes for CASRSGGSTGELFF.

The rearrangement uses TRBV2 and TRBJ1-1; D might be TRBD1 (5 bases). The CDR3 is 14 residues long. The germline CDR1 and CDR2 sequences are SNHLY and FYNNEI. V was cut by 4 bases and J by 4 bases, with 13 bases left in between. The CDR3 spells CASSGDRLRTEAFF. CDR3 DNA sequence: TGTGCCAGCAGTGGTGACAGATTACGCACTGAAGCTTTCTTT.

J is TRBJ1-5 and V is TRBV7-9; weak D call: TRBD1 (5 bases). Germline CDR1 reads SEHNR; CDR2 reads FQNEAQ (reference sequence). CDR3 length: 14 residues. Trimming removed 7 bases from V and 5 bases from J, with 15 bases in between. CDR3 protein: CASNSMGGDQPQHF. In nucleotides, the CDR3 is TGTGCCAGCAACTCAATGGGGGGGGATCAGCCCCAGCATTTT.

The chain couples TRBV18 to TRBJ2-7, with D possibly being TRBD2 (5 bases). This CDR3 spans 14 amino acids. Germline V CDR1 and CDR2: KGHSH, LQKENI. V lost 6 bases, J lost 7 bases, and 19 bases lay in between. The CDR3 DNA follows: TGTGCCAGCTCTTCCGGGGAGTCGGGGAGAGAGCAGTACTTC. The encoded protein is CASSSGESGREQYF. The full variable domain, in which reference TRBV18 and TRBJ2-7 provide the parts outside the CDR3, is NAGVMQNPRHLVRRRGQEARLRCSPMKGHSHVYWYRQLPEEGLKFMVYLQKENIIDESGMPKERFSAEFPKEGPSILRIQQVVRGDSAAYFCASSSGESGREQYFGPGTRLTVT.

The CDR3 DNA is TGTGCCAGCAGCCAAGACAGAAACTATGGCTACACCTTC. Translated, it gives CASSQDRNYGYTF. J is TRBJ1-2 and V is TRBV3-1 (or the pseudogene TRBV3-2), with D hard to call. Trimming shortened V by 0 bases and J by 2 bases, and 4 bases separated the two germline ends. The CDR3 contains 13 residues. Looked up from germline, CDR1 is LGHDT and CDR2 is YNNKEL (reference sequence).

The chain recombines TRBV9 with TRBJ1-1, with D unclear. The CDR3 runs to 12 residues. CDR1 and CDR2 (germline): SGDLS, YYNGEE. V lost 2 bases and J lost 4, with 6 bases in between. The CDR3 DNA reads as TGTGCCAGCAGCGTCTTATCCACTGAAGCTTTCTTT. Its translation: CASSVLSTEAFF.

The CDR3 DNA reads TGTGCCATCAGGGCCGGACAGGGGGGACAATCGGCCCAGCATTTT. This encodes CAIRAGQGGQSAQHF. The V call is TRBV10-3, the J call TRBJ1-5, with TRBD1 matching 10 bases. The CDR3 is 15 amino acids. Per germline, CDR1 ENHRY and CDR2 SYGVKD. V lost 6 bases, J lost 11 bases, and 13 bases stayed unmatched.

The gene calls are TRBV18 and TRBJ2-5; a weak D match, TRBD1 (5 bases). The V and J ends lost 2 bases and 4 bases respectively, with 5 bases between them. This CDR3 region has 12 residues. Per the germline V gene, CDR1 is KGHSH and CDR2 is LQKENI. The CDR3 here is CASSPGAETQYF. Here the CDR3 DNA reads TGTGCCAGCTCACCAGGGGCAGAGACCCAGTACTTC.

The chain employs TRBV4-2 and TRBJ2-7; D is possibly TRBD1 (6 bases). Germline V CDR1 and CDR2: LGHNA, YNFKEQ. This CDR3 is built from 15 residues. With 2 bases removed from V and 0 bases from J, the gap between germline ends came to 11 bases. The CDR3 DNA is TGTGCCAGCAGCCAACCAACAGGGCTCTCCTACGAGCAGTACTTC. As protein: CASSQPTGLSYEQYF.

This clone is a singleton in its sample. The CDR3 coding sequence is TGCGCCAGCAGCTTGGCACTAGCGGGTGCAGATACGCAGTATTTT. Amino acid sequence: CASSLALAGADTQYF. V and J are TRBV5-1 and TRBJ2-3; 9 bases are shared with TRBD2. J gave up 4 bases and V 0 bases, and 3 bases lay outside the gene matches. Germline V gene lookup returns CDR1 SGHRS and CDR2 YFSETQ. The CDR3 totals 15 residues.

The rearrangement uses TRBV6-5 and TRBJ1-2, with a weak D call TRBD1 (5 bases). Germline assignment: CDR1 MNHEY and CDR2 SVGAGI. The length of the CDR3 is 14 residues. V dropped 4 bases and J dropped 3 bases, with 12 bases sitting between them. The DNA of the CDR3 is TGTGCCAGCAGTTCCGACAGTTCTTACTATGGCTACACCTTC. Translated, it gives CASSSDSSYYGYTF.

The J gene is TRBJ2-3, the V gene TRBV5-1, with a tentative D call TRBD2 (6 bases). Germline assignment: CDR1 SGHRS and CDR2 YFSETQ. This CDR3 region has 15 residues. Trimming cost V 0 bases and J 4 bases, with 12 bases left between them. CDR3 amino acids: CASSLGLGSSDTQYF. The DNA for the CDR3 is TGCGCCAGCAGCTTGGGACTAGGGAGCTCAGATACGCAGTATTTT. The full variable domain, in which reference TRBV5-1 and TRBJ2-3 provide the parts outside the CDR3, is KAGVTQTPRYLIKTRGQQVTLSCSPISGHRSVSWYQQTPGQGLQFLFEYFSETQRNKGNFPGRFSGRQFSNSRSEMNVSTLELGDSALYLCASSLGLGSSDTQYFGPGTRLTVL.

The V and J genes are TRBV11-1 and TRBJ1-2; a weak D match, TRBD1 (6 bases). Deletions cut 5 bases from V and 2 bases from J, with 15 bases between. Germline CDR1 is SGHAT and CDR2 is FQDESV (reference sequence). The CDR3 is 15 residues long. The CDR3 loop reads CASSPRGGRNYGYTF. DNA of the CDR3: TGTGCCAGCAGCCCACGGGGGGGCCGGAACTATGGCTACACCTTC.

The rearrangement uses TRBV2 and TRBJ2-5, with a tentative D call TRBD2 (5 bases). Trimming shortened V by 7 bases and J by 4 bases, and 13 bases separated the two germline ends. The CDR3 is made up of 13 amino acids. The germline V gene has CDR1 SNHLY and CDR2 FYNNEI. CDR3 in amino acids: CASNPDRGETQYF. The CDR3 nucleotides read TGTGCCAGCAACCCGGACCGGGGAGAGACCCAGTACTTC.

This clone was observed a handful of times. The CDR3 coding sequence is TGTGCCAGCAGTTACCTTTCACGGGTGGCAGAGGATGGCTACACCTTC. Residues: CASSYLSRVAEDGYTF. V and J are TRBV2 and TRBJ1-2; no firm D call. V was shortened by 5 bases and J by 6 bases, with 22 bases between the two germline ends. Germline V gene lookup returns CDR1 SNHLY and CDR2 FYNNEI. CDR3 size: 16 residues.

The J gene is TRBJ2-3, the V gene TRBV11-1; D not resolved. The V gene lost 6 bases and the J gene lost 5 bases, with 6 bases spanning the gap. In germline, CDR1 is SGHAT, CDR2 FQDESV (reference sequence). The CDR3 loop spans 11 amino acids. CDR3 in amino acids: CASRRGDTQYF. In DNA form, the CDR3 reads TGTGCCAGCAGGAGAGGAGATACGCAGTATTTT.

This sequence joins TRBV5-1 and TRBJ2-3, with TRBD2 identical over 13 bases. The CDR3 is made up of 17 amino acids. After removal of 0 bases from V and 4 bases from J, the junction contained 5 bases not matched to a gene. Germline assignment: CDR1 SGHRS and CDR2 YFSETQ. CDR3 sequence: CASSLGLAGGDSDTQYF. The CDR3 nucleotides read TGCGCCAGCAGCTTGGGACTAGCGGGAGGCGATTCAGATACGCAGTATTTT.

The chain joins TRBV19 to TRBJ2-6; D possibly corresponds to TRBD1 (5 bases). The CDR3 is 15 residues long. CDR1 is LNHDA, CDR2 SQIVND, per germline (reference sequence). V was trimmed by 6 bases and J by 2 bases, leaving 11 bases between them. DNA for the CDR3: TGTGCCAGTAGCACACGACAGACTGGGGCCAACGTCCTGACTTTC. It is translated as CASSTRQTGANVLTF. Full variable domain (outside the CDR3, taken from reference TRBV19 and TRBJ2-6): DGGITQSPKYLFRKEGQNVTLSCEQNLNHDAMYWYRQDPGQGLRLIYYSQIVNDFQKGDIAEGYSVSREKKESFPLTVTSAQKNPTAFYLCASSTRQTGANVLTFGAGSRLTVL.

This clone appeared a single time. J is TRBJ2-5 and V is TRBV6-2 or TRBV6-3; 8 nucleotides agree with TRBD2. The CDR3 is 17 residues long. Germline V gene lookup returns CDR1 MNHEY and CDR2 SVGEGT. The V gene end was trimmed by 2 bases and the J gene end by 2 bases; junction bases not matched to a gene: 10. CDR3 amino acids: CASSYGTRGFGQETQYF. CDR3 coding DNA: TGTGCCAGCAGTTACGGGACTAGGGGGTTCGGTCAAGAGACCCAGTACTTC.

This clone is a singleton in its sample. The V and J genes are TRBV7-9 and TRBJ1-1; D might be TRBD1 (5 bases). There are 11 residues in the CDR3. The germline V gene encodes CDR1 SEHNR and CDR2 FQNEAQ (reference sequence). V gave up 4 bases and J gave up 7 bases, with 7 bases separating them. The CDR3 sequence: CASSSQGEAFF. Written as DNA, the CDR3 is TGTGCCAGCAGCTCCCAGGGTGAAGCTTTCTTT. Complete variable domain (other parts from reference TRBV7-9 and TRBJ1-1): DTGVSQNPRHKITKRGQNVTFRCDPISEHNRLYWYRQTLGQGPEFLTYFQNEAQLEKSRLLSDRFSAERPKGSFSTLEIQRTEQGDSAMYLCASSSQGEAFFGQGTRLTVV.

V and J are TRBV14 and TRBJ2-3; the match to TRBD2 covers 12 bases. The CDR3 length is 17 residues. CDR1 and CDR2 (germline): SGHDN, FVKESK. V lost 1 base and J lost 3; bases outside the gene matches: 5. CDR3 sequence: CASSQGLAGGRTDTQYF. CDR3 sequence (DNA): TGTGCCAGCAGCCAAGGGCTAGCGGGGGGGCGAACAGATACGCAGTATTTT.

This clone occurred a few times. This rearrangement joins TRBV20-1 to TRBJ1-2; a possible D gene is TRBD1 (5 bases). The V gene lost 6 bases and the J gene lost 1 base, with 18 bases spanning the gap. Germline CDR1 DFQATT, CDR2 SNEGSKA (reference sequence). There are 15 residues in the CDR3. DNA of the CDR3: TGCAGTGCAAGTGGTTCGAACAGGATTAACTATGGCTACACCTTC. Its protein product is CSASGSNRINYGYTF.

The chain couples TRBV28 to TRBJ2-7, with TRBD2 matching 8 bases. Germline V gene lookup returns CDR1 MDHEN and CDR2 SYDVKM. Trimming removed 5 bases from V and 6 bases from J; junction bases left unmatched: 15. The CDR3 is made up of 16 amino acids. The CDR3 nucleotides read TGTGCCAGCAGTCCGCGTGGCGGGAGGAAGTCAGCCGAGCAGTACTTC. This codes for CASSPRGGRKSAEQYF.

J is TRBJ1-2 and V is TRBV19; 9 bases map to TRBD1. Germline V gene data show CDR1 as LNHDA and CDR2 as SQIVND (reference sequence). The CDR3 totals 15 residues. J lost 4 bases, V lost 4 bases, and 7 bases had no gene match. CDR3 amino acids: CASSTTGGAGYGYTF. CDR3 in DNA: TGTGCCAGTAGTACCACAGGGGGCGCGGGCTATGGCTACACCTTC.

This clone came up once. This chain uses TRBV7-9 with TRBJ2-7, with D perhaps TRBD1 (5 bases). Germline loops: CDR1 SEHNR, CDR2 FQNEAQ (reference sequence). The CDR3 contains 15 residues. Trimming removed 6 bases at V and 3 bases at J, with 18 bases between. CDR3 region: CASSPGFGVDYEQYF. CDR3 nucleotides: TGTGCCAGCAGTCCAGGGTTTGGGGTGGACTACGAGCAGTACTTC.